Listed below are T cell receptor beta chains from one sample, sequenced in a study of OX40 agonist ivuxolimab in advanced cancers. Measured with immunoSEQ multiplex PCR; TCRdb has only the in-frame clones, and not every one. The sample yields some 100,000 clones, under 95% seen once. The starting material was CD4+ or CD8+ T cells sorted from blood, obtained in a trial of the OX40 agonist ivuxolimab. The receptors here all came from an adult with an advanced solid tumor such as melanoma, head and neck, liver or kidney cancer. The CDR3 runs from the conserved cysteine through the conserved F or W. A D gene is named only where the DNA matches it firmly. Clone size is shown for a subset of rows, as once, few, many or a class of expanded clone.

V gene	J gene	clone size	D gene	CDR3 protein	CDR3 DNA
TRBV19	TRBJ1-5	-	-	CASTLTGRGNQPQHF	TGTGCCAGTACCCTGACAGGCCGGGGCAATCAGCCCCAGCATTTT
TRBV14	TRBJ2-1	-	TRBD2	CASSLTLAGDRNEQFF	TGTGCCAGCAGCCTGACACTAGCGGGAGACCGGAATGAGCAGTTCTTC
TRBV19	TRBJ1-2	-	-	CASTPGPVNYGYTF	TGTGCCAGTACCCCAGGGCCTGTCAACTATGGCTACACCTTC
TRBV15	TRBJ1-1	-	TRBD1	CATSRVLQGGTEAFF	TGTGCCACCAGCAGAGTCCTACAGGGGGGCACTGAAGCTTTCTTT
TRBV6-6	TRBJ1-5	-	-	CASSPNQPQHF	TGTGCCAGCAGTCCTAATCAGCCCCAGCATTTT
TRBV28	TRBJ2-7	-	-	CASSPEQGTYEQYF	TGTGCCAGCAGTCCAGAGCAAGGTACCTACGAGCAGTACTTC
TRBV7-2	TRBJ1-1	-	TRBD1	CASSLGPGGAYTEAFF	TGTGCCAGCAGCTTAGGCCCAGGGGGCGCCTACACTGAAGCTTTCTTT
TRBV10-1	TRBJ2-3	-	TRBD2	CASLSPVAGGRCCTDTQYF	TGCGCCAGCCTTTCTCCGGTAGCGGGAGGGAGGTGTTGCACAGATACGCAGTATTTT
TRBV7-6	TRBJ1-3	-	-	CASSLVGWGNSGNTIYF	TGTGCCAGCAGCTTAGTCGGGTGGGGCAACTCTGGAAACACCATATATTTT
TRBV7-3	TRBJ2-1	-	-	CASSLGGTYNEQFF	TGTGCCAGCAGCTTAGGCGGAACCTACAATGAGCAGTTCTTC
TRBV18	TRBJ2-7	-	-	CASATRIGGNEQYF	TGTGCCAGCGCGACCAGGATAGGGGGGAACGAGCAGTACTTC
TRBV27	TRBJ1-1	-	TRBD1	CASSHGTGRLNTEAFF	TGTGCCAGCAGTCACGGGACAGGGCGACTGAACACTGAAGCTTTCTTT
TRBV7-6	TRBJ1-3	few	TRBD1	CASSLTTGTGRVNTIYF	TGTGCCAGCAGCCTTACGACCGGGACAGGGAGGGTAAACACCATATATTTT
TRBV5-1	TRBJ1-3	-	-	CASSRGGNPSGNTIYF	TGCGCCAGCAGCCGGGGGGGTAATCCCTCTGGAAACACCATATATTTT
TRBV7-2	TRBJ2-7	-	-	CASSFQDGSYEQYF	TGTGCCAGCAGCTTCCAGGACGGATCCTACGAGCAGTACTTC
TRBV30	TRBJ1-1	-	-	CAWHTGTVNTEAFF	TGTGCCTGGCATACCGGGACGGTGAACACTGAAGCTTTCTTT
TRBV7-2	TRBJ1-2	-	-	CASSLVPGLMNYGYTF	TGTGCCAGCAGCTTAGTGCCGGGACTCATGAACTATGGCTACACCTTC
TRBV10-3	TRBJ2-1	-	-	CAISSYNEQFF	TGTGCCATCAGTTCTTACAATGAGCAGTTCTTC
TRBV6-6	TRBJ2-3	-	-	CASSYKITQYF	TGTGCCAGCAGTTACAAGATTACGCAGTATTTT
TRBV18	TRBJ1-1	-	-	CASSPQKALVNTEAFF	TGTGCCAGCTCACCCCAGAAGGCGCTTGTGAACACTGAAGCTTTCTTT
TRBV6-5	TRBJ1-6	-	-	CASVKGRNSPLHF	TGTGCCAGCGTAAAGGGGAGGAATTCACCCCTCCACTTT
TRBV7-9	TRBJ1-2	few	-	CASSLRGDYGYTF	TGTGCCAGCAGCTTACGAGGAGACTATGGCTACACCTTC
TRBV10-1	TRBJ1-1	once	TRBD1	CASSDIGRGKGNTEAFF	TGCGCCAGCAGTGATATAGGCAGGGGGAAAGGGAACACTGAAGCTTTCTTT
TRBV28	TRBJ1-5	-	TRBD1	CASSSRSGQGGQPQHF	TGTGCCAGCAGTTCCCGATCAGGACAGGGAGGTCAGCCCCAGCATTTT
TRBV30	TRBJ1-6	-	-	CAWSGDRLNSPLHF	TGTGCCTGGAGTGGAGACAGACTAAATTCACCCCTCCACTTT
TRBV5-1	TRBJ1-2	-	TRBD1	CASSLEGQGGYGYTF	TGCGCCAGCAGCCTGGAAGGACAGGGTGGCTATGGCTACACCTTC
TRBV6-5	TRBJ2-2	-	-	CASSYSINPGELFF	TGTGCCAGCAGTTACTCCATTAATCCCGGGGAGCTGTTTTTT
TRBV28	TRBJ2-5	-	-	CASSLLETQYF	TGTGCCAGCAGTTTGTTAGAGACCCAGTACTTC
TRBV9	TRBJ2-5	-	-	CASSVALGAANQETQYF	TGTGCCAGCAGCGTAGCTCTGGGGGCCGCGAACCAAGAGACCCAGTACTTC
TRBV30	TRBJ1-5	-	-	CAWSLTAYQPQHF	TGTGCCTGGAGTCTAACAGCTTATCAGCCCCAGCATTTT
TRBV7-9	TRBJ2-7	-	-	CASSLVFSGVNEQYF	TGTGCCAGCAGCTTAGTTTTTTCGGGAGTGAACGAGCAGTACTTC
TRBV28	TRBJ1-2	-	-	CASGRRGGYTF	TGTGCCAGCGGACGCCGGGGAGGCTACACCTTC
TRBV7-2	TRBJ2-7	-	TRBD2	CASSPTGTSGRMGEQYF	TGTGCCAGCAGCCCTACGGGGACTAGCGGGAGAATGGGCGAGCAGTACTTC
TRBV6-5	TRBJ1-1	-	TRBD1	CASSAQGVNTEAFF	TGTGCCAGCAGTGCTCAGGGGGTGAACACTGAAGCTTTCTTT
TRBV25-1	TRBJ2-7	-	TRBD1	CASRQGNYEQYF	TGTGCCAGCCGACAGGGAAACTACGAGCAGTACTTC
TRBV7-8	TRBJ2-3	-	TRBD1	CASSPRTGRIADTQYF	TGTGCCAGCAGCCCAAGGACAGGGAGAATTGCAGATACGCAGTATTTT
TRBV7-3	TRBJ2-2	-	-	CASSSNTNTGELFF	TGTGCCAGCAGCTCCAATACGAACACCGGGGAGCTGTTTTTT
TRBV4-2	TRBJ2-2	-	-	CASHGGFVTGELFF	TGTGCCAGCCACGGGGGTTTTGTTACCGGGGAGCTGTTTTTT
TRBV6-6	TRBJ1-5	-	-	CASSGAYSNQPQHF	TGTGCCAGCAGTGGGGCATATAGCAATCAGCCCCAGCATTTT
TRBV10-1	TRBJ1-1	-	TRBD1	CASSERQQGPSGTEAFF	TGCGCCAGCAGTGAGCGTCAACAGGGGCCGAGTGGGACTGAAGCTTTCTTT
TRBV9	TRBJ2-3	-	-	CASSPSRAPTDTQYF	TGTGCCAGCAGCCCCTCACGGGCCCCCACAGATACGCAGTATTTT
TRBV6-5	TRBJ2-7	-	TRBD1	CASSYSDRPTSYEQYF	TGTGCCAGCAGTTACTCGGACAGGCCAACCTCCTACGAGCAGTACTTC
TRBV27	TRBJ2-7	few	-	CASKGSQREQYF	TGTGCCAGCAAGGGCAGTCAGCGCGAGCAGTACTTC
TRBV30	TRBJ2-7	-	TRBD2	CAWSWGGGPYEQYF	TGTGCCTGGAGTTGGGGCGGGGGACCCTACGAGCAGTACTTC
TRBV10-3	TRBJ1-1	once	TRBD1	CAISDPGQENTEAFF	TGTGCCATCAGTGACCCGGGACAGGAGAACACTGAAGCTTTCTTT
TRBV7-2	TRBJ2-7	-	TRBD2	CASSLGLAGESRSYEQYF	TGTGCCAGCAGCTTGGGACTAGCGGGAGAATCAAGATCCTACGAGCAGTACTTC
TRBV4-3	TRBJ2-5	-	-	CASSQDVASEETQYF	TGCGCCAGCAGCCAAGATGTGGCTAGCGAAGAGACCCAGTACTTC
TRBV7-2	TRBJ2-2	-	-	CASSLMGRSTGELFF	TGTGCCAGCAGCTTAATGGGTCGGAGCACCGGGGAGCTGTTTTTT
TRBV7-2	TRBJ2-7	-	-	CASSPRAAYHYEQYF	TGTGCCAGCAGCCCCAGGGCAGCTTACCACTACGAGCAGTACTTC
TRBV5-4	TRBJ2-1	-	TRBD1	CASSHLGQGDYNEQFF	TGTGCCAGCAGCCACTTAGGACAGGGGGACTACAATGAGCAGTTCTTC
TRBV5-4	TRBJ1-6	-	TRBD1	CASSRGTGDNSPLHF	TGTGCCAGCAGCCGTGGGACAGGGGATAATTCACCCCTCCACTTT
TRBV30	TRBJ2-1	-	TRBD2	CAWTPVTSGSNEQFF	TGTGCCTGGACCCCAGTGACTAGCGGGAGTAATGAGCAGTTCTTC
TRBV11-3	TRBJ1-1	-	-	CASSLSYTEAFF	TGTGCCAGCAGCTTATCTTACACTGAAGCTTTCTTT
TRBV6-1	TRBJ2-1	-	TRBD2	CASSTSGSAYNEQFF	TGTGCCAGCAGTACTAGCGGGAGCGCCTACAATGAGCAGTTCTTC
TRBV7-2	TRBJ2-1	-	-	CASSLGRGSYNEQFF	TGTGCCAGCAGCTTAGGGCGCGGCTCCTACAATGAGCAGTTCTTC
TRBV19	TRBJ2-1	once	-	CASSIRSSRSAGSSYNEQFF	TGTGCCAGTAGTATCAGATCTTCGAGGTCGGCGGGAAGTTCCTACAATGAGCAGTTCTTC
TRBV28	TRBJ2-5	once	-	CASNPGQKQETQYF	TGTGCCAGCAACCCCGGACAGAAACAAGAGACCCAGTACTTC
TRBV6-6	TRBJ2-1	-	-	CASSPLGTSYNEQFF	TGTGCCAGCAGTCCCCTCGGGACCTCCTACAATGAGCAGTTCTTC
TRBV5-1	TRBJ1-1	-	-	CASSSTGFTEAFF	TGCGCCAGCAGCTCCACAGGGTTCACTGAAGCTTTCTTT